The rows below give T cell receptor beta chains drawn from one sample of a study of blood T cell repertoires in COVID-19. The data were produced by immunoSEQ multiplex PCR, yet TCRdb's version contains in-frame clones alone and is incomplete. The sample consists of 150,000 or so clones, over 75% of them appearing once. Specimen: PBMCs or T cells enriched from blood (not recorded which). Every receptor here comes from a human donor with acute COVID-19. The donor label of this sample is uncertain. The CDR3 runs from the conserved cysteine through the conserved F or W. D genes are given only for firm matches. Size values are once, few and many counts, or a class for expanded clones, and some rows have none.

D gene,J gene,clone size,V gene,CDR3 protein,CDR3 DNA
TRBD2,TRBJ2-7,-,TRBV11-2,CASSLGSGGAYEQYF,TGTGCCAGCAGCTTAGGGAGCGGGGGGGCCTACGAGCAGTACTTC
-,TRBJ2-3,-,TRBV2,CASQGGFDGTDTQYF,TGTGCCAGCCAGGGGGGATTTGACGGCACAGATACGCAGTATTTT
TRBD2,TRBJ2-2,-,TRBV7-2,CASSIDSGGASGELFF,TGTGCCAGCAGCATCGATAGCGGGGGGGCCTCCGGGGAGCTGTTTTTT
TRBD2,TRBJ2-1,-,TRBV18,CASSPPGTSGGSSYNEQFF,TGTGCCAGCTCACCACCCGGGACTAGCGGGGGGAGCTCCTACAATGAGCAGTTCTTC
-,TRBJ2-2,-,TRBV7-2,CASSPGLTNTGELFF,TGTGCCAGCAGCCCTGGACTCACGAACACCGGGGAGCTGTTTTTT
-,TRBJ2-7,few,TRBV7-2,CASSLGGRSYEQYF,TGTGCCAGCAGCTTAGGGGGCAGATCCTACGAGCAGTACTTC
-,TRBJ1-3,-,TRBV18,CASSPRRSDTIYF,TGTGCCAGCTCACCAAGGAGATCTGACACCATATATTTT
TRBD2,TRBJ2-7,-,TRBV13,CASSYTLGGGSYEQYF,TGTGCCAGCAGCTACACCCTGGGCGGGGGATCCTACGAGCAGTACTTC
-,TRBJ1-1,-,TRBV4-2,CASSQDKGVNTEAFF,TGTGCCAGCAGCCAAGATAAGGGAGTGAACACTGAAGCTTTCTTT
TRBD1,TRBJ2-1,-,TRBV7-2,CASSPDRGLYNEQFF,TGTGCCAGCAGCCCCGACAGGGGGCTCTACAATGAGCAGTTCTTC
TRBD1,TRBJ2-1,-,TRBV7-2,CASSLIGTGGLPYNEQFF,TGTGCCAGCAGCCTTATAGGGACAGGGGGCCTCCCCTACAATGAGCAGTTCTTC
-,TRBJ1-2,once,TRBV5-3,CARSLARASTCGYTF,TGTGCCAGAAGCTTGGCCAGGGCGTCAACCTGTGGCTACACCTTC
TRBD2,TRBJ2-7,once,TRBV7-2,CASSPSGGGYEQYF,TGTGCCAGCAGCCCTAGCGGGGGGGGCTACGAGCAGTACTTC
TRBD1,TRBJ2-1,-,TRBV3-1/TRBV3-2,CASSQDTLRDREQFF,TGTGCCAGCAGCCAAGATACCTTGCGGGACAGGGAGCAGTTCTTC
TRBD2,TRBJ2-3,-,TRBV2,CASRDPLGAGKDTQYF,TGTGCCAGCAGGGACCCTTTGGGAGCGGGGAAAGATACGCAGTATTTT
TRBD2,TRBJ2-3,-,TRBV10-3,CAISRGGTDTQYF,TGTGCCATCTCGCGGGGGGGCACAGATACGCAGTATTTT
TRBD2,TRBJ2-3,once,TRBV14,CASSQDLRILAGGSGTQYF,TGTGCCAGCAGCCAAGATCTCCGAATACTAGCGGGGGGCTCGGGTACGCAGTATTTT
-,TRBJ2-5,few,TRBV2,CASEGQETQYF,TGTGCCAGCGAGGGTCAAGAGACCCAGTACTTC
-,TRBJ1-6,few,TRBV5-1,CASSLHPVASPLHF,TGCGCCAGCAGCTTGCACCCCGTGGCCTCACCCCTCCACTTT
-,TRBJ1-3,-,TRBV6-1,CASSEAGPGPGNTIYF,TGTGCCAGCAGTGAAGCAGGCCCAGGCCCTGGAAACACCATATATTTT
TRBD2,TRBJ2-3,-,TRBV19,CASSSPGGSRSPHTQYF,TGTGCCAGTAGCTCACCGGGGGGTAGCCGCTCCCCGCATACGCAGTATTTT
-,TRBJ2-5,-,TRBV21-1,CASSKADRGGTQYF,TGTGCCAGCAGCAAAGCGGACAGGGGCGGGACCCAGTACTTC
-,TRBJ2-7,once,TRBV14,CASNPGKGYEQYF,TGTGCCAGCAATCCGGGGAAAGGGTACGAGCAGTACTTC
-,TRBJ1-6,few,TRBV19,CASSMGQGNSPLHF,TGTGCCAGTAGTATGGGTCAGGGGAATTCACCCCTCCACTTT
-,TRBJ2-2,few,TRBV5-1,CASSLSPGEVGELFF,TGCGCCAGCAGCTTGAGCCCGGGGGAGGTCGGGGAGCTGTTTTTT
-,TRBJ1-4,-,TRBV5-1,CASSLVLGVNEKLFF,TGCGCCAGCAGCTTGGTTTTGGGAGTTAATGAAAAACTGTTTTTT
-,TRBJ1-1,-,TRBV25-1,CASSELGVTNTEAFF,TGTGCCAGCAGTGAATTAGGGGTTACGAACACTGAAGCTTTCTTT
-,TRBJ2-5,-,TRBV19,CASSTGQQETQYF,TGTGCCAGTAGCACGGGACAACAAGAGACCCAATACTTC
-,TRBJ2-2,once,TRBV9,CASSEQATGELFF,TGTGCCAGCAGCGAGCAGGCCACCGGGGAGCTGTTTTTT
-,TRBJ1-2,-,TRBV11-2,CASSLGRGNYGYTF,TGTGCCAGCAGCTTAGGGAGGGGAAACTATGGCTACACCTTC
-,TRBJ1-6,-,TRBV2,CASSPQGRLLGSPLHF,TGTGCCAGCAGTCCACAGGGACGGCTTCTGGGTTCACCCCTCCACTTT
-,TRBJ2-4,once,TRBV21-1,CASSPRLAGVVAKNIQYF,TGTGCCAGCAGCCCTCGACTAGCGGGGGTTGTAGCCAAAAACATTCAGTACTTC
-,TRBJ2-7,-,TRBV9,CASSVGQGTYEQYF,TGTGCCAGCAGCGTAGGGCAGGGTACCTACGAGCAGTACTTC
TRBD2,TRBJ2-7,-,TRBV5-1,CASSFSGGYEQYF,TGCGCCAGCAGCTTTAGCGGGGGATACGAGCAGTACTTC
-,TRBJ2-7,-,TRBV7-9,CASSLGAGPYEQYF,TGTGCCAGCAGCTTAGGGGCGGGGCCCTACGAGCAGTACTTC
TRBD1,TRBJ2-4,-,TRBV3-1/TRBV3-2,CASSLAPTRDRVFGVAKNIQYF,TGTGCCAGCAGTCTGGCCCCCACTCGGGACAGGGTGTTTGGAGTAGCCAAAAACATTCAGTACTTC
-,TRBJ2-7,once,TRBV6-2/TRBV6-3,CASSRYRGSGSYEQYF,TGTGCCAGCAGTCGGTATCGGGGGTCCGGCTCCTACGAGCAGTACTTC
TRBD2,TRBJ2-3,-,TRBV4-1,CASSQSGASGGPDTQYF,TGCGCCAGCAGCCAATCGGGAGCTAGCGGGGGGCCAGATACGCAGTATTTT
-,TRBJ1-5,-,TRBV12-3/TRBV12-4,CASSLGHDQPQHF,TGTGCCAGCAGTCTCGGACACGATCAGCCCCAGCATTTT
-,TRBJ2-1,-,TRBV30,CAWSVFSGSNEQFF,TGTGCCTGGAGTGTCTTCTCCGGGAGCAATGAGCAGTTCTTC
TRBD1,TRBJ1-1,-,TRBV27,CASSWDSLNTEAFF,TGTGCCAGCAGCTGGGACAGCCTGAACACTGAAGCTTTCTTT
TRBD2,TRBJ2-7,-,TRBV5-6,CASSGGLGPDSYEQYF,TGTGCCAGCTCGGGGGGGCTGGGGCCAGACTCCTACGAGCAGTACTTC
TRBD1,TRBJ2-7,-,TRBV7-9,CASSLGQGNEQYF,TGTGCCAGCAGCTTGGGACAGGGGAACGAGCAGTACTTC
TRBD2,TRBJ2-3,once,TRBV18,CASSKSGGPDTQYF,TGTGCCAGCTCAAAGTCGGGGGGGCCAGATACGCAGTATTTT
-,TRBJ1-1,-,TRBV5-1,CASSLRQGLNTEAFF,TGCGCCAGCAGCTTGCGGCAGGGACTAAACACTGAAGCTTTCTTT
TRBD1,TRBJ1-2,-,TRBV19,CASSSLQGADGYTF,TGTGCCAGTAGTTCCCTCCAGGGGGCGGATGGCTACACCTTC
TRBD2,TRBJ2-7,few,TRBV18,CASSPWTSGPYEQYF,TGTGCCAGCTCACCATGGACTAGCGGCCCCTACGAGCAGTACTTC
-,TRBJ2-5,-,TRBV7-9,CASSPSGGETQYF,TGTGCCAGCAGCCCTTCGGGCGGGGAGACCCAGTACTTC
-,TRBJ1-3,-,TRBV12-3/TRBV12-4,CASSSLFGNTIYF,TGTGCCAGCAGCTCCTTATTTGGAAACACCATATATTTT
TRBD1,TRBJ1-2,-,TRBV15,CATSREEGALGYTF,TGTGCCACCAGCAGAGAGGAGGGGGCGCTAGGCTACACCTTC
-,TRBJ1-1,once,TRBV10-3,CAISPDVTSPEAFF,TGTGCCATCAGCCCGGACGTGACTAGTCCTGAAGCTTTCTTT
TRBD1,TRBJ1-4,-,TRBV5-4,CASSSGTGNQRLFF,TGTGCCAGCAGCTCCGGGACAGGGAATCAAAGACTGTTTTTT
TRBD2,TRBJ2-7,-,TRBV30,CAWQRGGLAYEQYF,TGTGCCTGGCAGCGGGGGGGTCTCGCCTACGAGCAGTACTTC
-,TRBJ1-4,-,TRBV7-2,CASSREILSEKLFF,TGTGCCAGCAGCAGGGAGATACTTAGTGAAAAACTGTTTTTT
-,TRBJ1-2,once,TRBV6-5,CASSYSSIQVNGYTF,TGTGCCAGCAGTTACTCGAGTATCCAGGTCAATGGCTACACCTTC
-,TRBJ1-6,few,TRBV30,CAWRRGIDSPLHF,TGTGCCTGGCGGAGAGGGATCGATTCACCCCTCCACTTT
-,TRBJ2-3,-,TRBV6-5,CASRTQTYRTDTQYF,TGTGCCAGCAGAACCCAAACCTACAGGACAGATACGCAGTATTTT
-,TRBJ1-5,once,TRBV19,CASSIEARGYLRPPQHF,TGTGCCAGTAGTATAGAGGCCAGGGGATACTTGAGACCGCCCCAGCATTTT
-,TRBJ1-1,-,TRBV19,CASSPRGYGTEAFF,TGTGCCAGTAGTCCCCGAGGATATGGGACTGAAGCTTTCTTT
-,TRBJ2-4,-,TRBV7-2,CASSLGTVGIQYF,TGTGCCAGCAGCTTAGGGACAGTAGGCATTCAGTACTTC